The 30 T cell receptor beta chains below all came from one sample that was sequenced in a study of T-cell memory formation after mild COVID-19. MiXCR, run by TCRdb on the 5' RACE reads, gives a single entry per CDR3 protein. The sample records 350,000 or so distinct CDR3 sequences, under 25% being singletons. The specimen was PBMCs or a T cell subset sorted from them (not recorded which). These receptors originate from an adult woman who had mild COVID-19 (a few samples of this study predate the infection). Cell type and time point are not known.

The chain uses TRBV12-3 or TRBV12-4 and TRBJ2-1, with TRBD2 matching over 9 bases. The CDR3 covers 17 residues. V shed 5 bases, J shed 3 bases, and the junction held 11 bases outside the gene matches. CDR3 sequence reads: CASSPGLAGINYNEQFF. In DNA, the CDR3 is TGTGCCAGCAGTCCGGGGCTAGCGGGGATAAACTACAATGAGCAGTTCTTC.

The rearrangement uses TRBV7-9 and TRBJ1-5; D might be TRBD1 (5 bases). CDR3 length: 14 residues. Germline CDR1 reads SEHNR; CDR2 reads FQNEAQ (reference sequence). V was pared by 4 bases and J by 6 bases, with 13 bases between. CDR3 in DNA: TGTGCCAGCAGCTCGCAGGCGGGGGGTCAGCCCCAGCATTTT. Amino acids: CASSSQAGGQPQHF.

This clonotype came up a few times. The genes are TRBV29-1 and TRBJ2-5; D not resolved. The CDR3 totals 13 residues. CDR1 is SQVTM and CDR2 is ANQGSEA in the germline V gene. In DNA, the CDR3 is TGCAGTGCTGGCCGGGCCGGTGGGGAGACCCAGTACTTC. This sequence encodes CSAGRAGGETQYF. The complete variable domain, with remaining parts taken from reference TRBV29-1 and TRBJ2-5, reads SAVISQKPSRDICQRGTSLTIQCQVDSQVTMMFWYRQQPGQSLTLIATANQGSEATYESGFVIDKFPISRPNLTFSTLTVSNMSPEDSSIYLCSAGRAGGETQYFGPGTRLLVL.

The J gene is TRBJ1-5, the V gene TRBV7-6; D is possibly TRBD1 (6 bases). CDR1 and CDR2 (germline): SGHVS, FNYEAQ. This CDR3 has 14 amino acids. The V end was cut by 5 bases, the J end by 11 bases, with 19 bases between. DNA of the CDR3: TGTGCCAGCAGCCGAGACACACAGGGCTTGGCCCAGCATTTT. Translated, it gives CASSRDTQGLAQHF. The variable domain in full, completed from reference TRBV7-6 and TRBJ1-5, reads GAGVSQSPRYKVTKRGQDVALRCDPISGHVSLYWYRQALGQGPEFLTYFNYEAQQDKSGLPNDRFSAERPEGSISTLTIQRTEQRDSAMYRCASSRDTQGLAQHFGDGTRLSIL.

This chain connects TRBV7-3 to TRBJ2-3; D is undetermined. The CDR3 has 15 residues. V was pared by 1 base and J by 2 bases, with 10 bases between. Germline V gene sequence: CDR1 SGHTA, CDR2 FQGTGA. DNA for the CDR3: TGTGCCAGCAGCTTAAGTCGAGACCTCACAGATACGCAGTATTTT. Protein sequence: CASSLSRDLTDTQYF.

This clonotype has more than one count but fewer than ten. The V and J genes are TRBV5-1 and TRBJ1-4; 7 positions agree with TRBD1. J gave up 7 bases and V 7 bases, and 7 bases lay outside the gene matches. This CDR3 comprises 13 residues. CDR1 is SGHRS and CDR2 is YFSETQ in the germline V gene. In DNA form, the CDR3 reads TGCGCCAGCGGTCGGGACAGCCGTGAAAAACTGTTTTTT. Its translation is CASGRDSREKLFF.

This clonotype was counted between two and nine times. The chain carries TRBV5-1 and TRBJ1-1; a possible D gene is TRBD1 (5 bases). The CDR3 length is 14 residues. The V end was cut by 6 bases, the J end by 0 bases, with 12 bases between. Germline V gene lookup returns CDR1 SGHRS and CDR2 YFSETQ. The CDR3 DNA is TGCGCCAGCAAGAGGGACTCCCTGAACACTGAAGCTTTCTTT. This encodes CASKRDSLNTEAFF.

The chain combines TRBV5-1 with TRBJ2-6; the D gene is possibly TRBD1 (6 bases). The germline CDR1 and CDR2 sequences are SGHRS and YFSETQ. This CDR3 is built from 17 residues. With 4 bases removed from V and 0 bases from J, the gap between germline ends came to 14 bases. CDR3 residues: CASSPYRDNSGANVLTF. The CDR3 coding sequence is TGCGCCAGCAGCCCTTACAGGGATAACTCTGGGGCCAACGTCCTGACTTTC.

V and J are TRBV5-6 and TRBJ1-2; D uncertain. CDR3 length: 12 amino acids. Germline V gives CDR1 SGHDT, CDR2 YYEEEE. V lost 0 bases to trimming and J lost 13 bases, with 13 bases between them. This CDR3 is CASSLVRTAGTF. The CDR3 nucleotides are TGTGCCAGCAGCTTGGTCCGCACTGCCGGCACCTTC.

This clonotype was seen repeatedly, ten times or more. The CDR3 spells CASSRRHSGISYEQYF. CDR3 nucleotide sequence: TGTGCCAGCAGCCGCAGACATTCAGGGATTTCCTACGAGCAGTACTTC. This chain links TRBV21-1 with TRBJ2-7; the D call TRBD1 from the table was never checked on the DNA. TRBV21-1 is a known pseudogene. CDR3 length: 16 amino acids.

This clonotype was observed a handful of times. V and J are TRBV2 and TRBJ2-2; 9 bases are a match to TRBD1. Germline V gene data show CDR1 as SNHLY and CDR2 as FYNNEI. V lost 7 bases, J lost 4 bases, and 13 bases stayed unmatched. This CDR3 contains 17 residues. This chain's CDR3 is CASKTAPQGAGTGELFF. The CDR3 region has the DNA TGTGCCAGCAAGACAGCCCCACAGGGGGCGGGCACCGGGGAGCTGTTTTTT.

The CDR3 spells CASSPTTSFISDTQYF. CDR3 nucleotides: TGCGCCAGCAGCCCAACGACTAGCTTTATCTCAGATACGCAGTATTTT. The gene calls are TRBV4-1 and TRBJ2-3; 7 bases line up with TRBD2. The J segment lost 4 bases and the V segment lost 4 bases, leaving 11 bases of the junction unmatched. CDR3 size: 16 residues. Germline loops: CDR1 MGHRA, CDR2 YSYEKL.

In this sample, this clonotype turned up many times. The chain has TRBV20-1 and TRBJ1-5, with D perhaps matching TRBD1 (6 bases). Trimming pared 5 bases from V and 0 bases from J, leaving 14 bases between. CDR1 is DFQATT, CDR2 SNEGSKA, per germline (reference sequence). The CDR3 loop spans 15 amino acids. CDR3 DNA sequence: TGCAGTGCTCTCAAGGGGGGGATTAGCAATCAGCCCCAGCATTTT. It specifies CSALKGGISNQPQHF.

The CDR3 region is CASSLAATGSYEQYF. The CDR3 DNA is TGTGCCAGCAGCTTGGCCGCGACAGGCTCCTACGAGCAGTACTTC. V usage is TRBV5-5 and J usage is TRBJ2-7, with a weak D call TRBD1 (6 bases). Germline CDR1 SGHKS, CDR2 YYEKEE (reference sequence). This CDR3 spans 15 amino acids. Trimming cost V 0 bases and J 0 bases, with 10 bases left between them. The full variable domain, completed using reference TRBV5-5 and TRBJ2-7, is DAGVTQSPTHLIKTRGQQVTLRCSPISGHKSVSWYQQVLGQGPQFIFQYYEKEERGRGNFPDRFSARQFPNYSSELNVNALLLGDSALYLCASSLAATGSYEQYFGPGTRLTVT.

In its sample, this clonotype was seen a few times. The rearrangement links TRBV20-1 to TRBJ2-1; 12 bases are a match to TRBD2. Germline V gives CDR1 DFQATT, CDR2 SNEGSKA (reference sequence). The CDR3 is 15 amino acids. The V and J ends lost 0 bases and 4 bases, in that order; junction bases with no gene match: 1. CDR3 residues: CSARDGLAGYNEQFF. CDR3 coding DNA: TGCAGTGCTAGAGATGGACTAGCGGGGTACAATGAGCAGTTCTTC.

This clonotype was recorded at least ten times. Here the CDR3 reads CASSLAQGPSYEQYF. For the CDR3, the DNA is TGTGCCAGCAGCTTAGCGCAGGGTCCCTCCTACGAGCAGTACTTC. This chain uses TRBV7-8 with TRBJ2-7; D is possibly TRBD1 (5 bases). CDR1 SGHVS and CDR2 FQNEAQ come from the germline V gene. The germline V and J ends were trimmed by 0 bases and 0 bases, with 9 bases remaining between them. This CDR3 region has 15 residues.

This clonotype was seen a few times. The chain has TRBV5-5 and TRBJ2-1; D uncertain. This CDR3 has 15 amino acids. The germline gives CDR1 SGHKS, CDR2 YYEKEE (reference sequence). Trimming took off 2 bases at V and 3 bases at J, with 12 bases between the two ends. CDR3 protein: CASSFDPVGYNEQFF. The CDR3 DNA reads TGTGCCAGCAGCTTCGACCCCGTGGGCTACAATGAGCAGTTCTTC.

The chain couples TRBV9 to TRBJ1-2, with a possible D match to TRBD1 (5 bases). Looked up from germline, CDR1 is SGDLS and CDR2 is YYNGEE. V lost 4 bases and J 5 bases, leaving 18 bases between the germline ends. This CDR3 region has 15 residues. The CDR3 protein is CASSNSRAGSYGYTF. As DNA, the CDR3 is TGTGCCAGCAGCAATTCGAGGGCAGGGAGTTATGGCTACACCTTC.

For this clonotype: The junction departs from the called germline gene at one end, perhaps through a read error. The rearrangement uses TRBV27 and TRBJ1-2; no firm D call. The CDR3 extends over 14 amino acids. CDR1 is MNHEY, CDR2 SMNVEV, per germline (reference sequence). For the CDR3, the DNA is TGTGCCAGCAAGCCGGTGGAGGGCCCAGAGACTTGTGTTTTC. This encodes CASKPVEGPETCVF.

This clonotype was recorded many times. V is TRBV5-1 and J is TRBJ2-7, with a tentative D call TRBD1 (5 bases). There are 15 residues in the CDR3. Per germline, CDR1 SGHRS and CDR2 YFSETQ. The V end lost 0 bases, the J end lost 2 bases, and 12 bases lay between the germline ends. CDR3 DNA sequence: TGCGCCAGCAGCTTGGCCGGACACGGCCCCTACGAGCAGTACTTC. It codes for CASSLAGHGPYEQYF.

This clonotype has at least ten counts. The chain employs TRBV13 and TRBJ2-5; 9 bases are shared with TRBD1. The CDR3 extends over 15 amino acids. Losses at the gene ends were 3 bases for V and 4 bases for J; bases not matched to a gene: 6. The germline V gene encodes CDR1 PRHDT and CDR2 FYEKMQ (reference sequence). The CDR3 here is CASSLGQGFPETQYF. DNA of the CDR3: TGTGCCAGCAGCTTGGGACAGGGCTTCCCAGAGACCCAGTACTTC.

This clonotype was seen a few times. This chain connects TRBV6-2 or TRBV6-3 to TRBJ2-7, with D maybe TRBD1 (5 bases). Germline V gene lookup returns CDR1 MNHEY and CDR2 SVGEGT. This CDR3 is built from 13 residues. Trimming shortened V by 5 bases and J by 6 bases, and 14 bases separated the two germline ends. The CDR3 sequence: CASSAAGLGEQYF. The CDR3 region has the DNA TGTGCCAGCAGTGCCGCAGGGCTTGGCGAGCAGTACTTC.

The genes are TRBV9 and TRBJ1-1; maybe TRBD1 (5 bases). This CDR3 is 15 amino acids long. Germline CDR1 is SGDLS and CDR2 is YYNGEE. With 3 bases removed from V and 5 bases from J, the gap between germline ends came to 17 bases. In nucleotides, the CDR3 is TGTGCCAGCAGCGGATCCGGGACGGGGGGTACTGAAGCTTTCTTT. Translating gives CASSGSGTGGTEAFF.

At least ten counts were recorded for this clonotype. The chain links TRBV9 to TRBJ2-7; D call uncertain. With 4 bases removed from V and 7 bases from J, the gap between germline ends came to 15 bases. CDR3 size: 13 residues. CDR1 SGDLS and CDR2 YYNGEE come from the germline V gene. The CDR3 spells CASSQDPDREQYF. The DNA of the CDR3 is TGTGCCAGCAGCCAAGACCCCGACCGGGAGCAGTACTTC.

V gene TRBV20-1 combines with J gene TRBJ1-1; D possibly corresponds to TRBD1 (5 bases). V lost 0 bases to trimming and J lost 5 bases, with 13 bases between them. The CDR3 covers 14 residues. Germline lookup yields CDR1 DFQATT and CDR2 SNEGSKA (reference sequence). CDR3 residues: CSARDRGPGTEAFF. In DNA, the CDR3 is TGCAGTGCTAGAGATAGGGGTCCGGGGACTGAAGCTTTCTTT.

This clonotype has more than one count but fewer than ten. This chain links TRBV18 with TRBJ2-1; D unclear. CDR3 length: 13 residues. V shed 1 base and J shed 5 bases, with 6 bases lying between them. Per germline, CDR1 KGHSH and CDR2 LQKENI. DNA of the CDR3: TGTGCCAGCTCACCACGGTCGGACAATGAGCAGTTCTTC. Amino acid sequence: CASSPRSDNEQFF. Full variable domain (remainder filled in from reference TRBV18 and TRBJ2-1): NAGVMQNPRHLVRRRGQEARLRCSPMKGHSHVYWYRQLPEEGLKFMVYLQKENIIDESGMPKERFSAEFPKEGPSILRIQQVVRGDSAAYFCASSPRSDNEQFFGPGTRLTVL.

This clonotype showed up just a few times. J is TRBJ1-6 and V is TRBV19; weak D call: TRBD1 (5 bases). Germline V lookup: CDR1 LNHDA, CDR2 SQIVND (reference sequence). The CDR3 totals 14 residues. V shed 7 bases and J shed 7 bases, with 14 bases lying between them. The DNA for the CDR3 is TGTGCCAGTAATCTCAGGGCCCAAAATTCACCCCTCCACTTT. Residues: CASNLRAQNSPLHF.

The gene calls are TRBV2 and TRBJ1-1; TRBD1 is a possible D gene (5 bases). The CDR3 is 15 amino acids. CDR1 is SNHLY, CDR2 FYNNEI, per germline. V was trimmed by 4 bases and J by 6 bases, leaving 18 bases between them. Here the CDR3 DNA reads TGTGCCAGCAGTGTTCAATGGGGCTCCGGCGCTGAAGCTTTCTTT. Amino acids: CASSVQWGSGAEAFF. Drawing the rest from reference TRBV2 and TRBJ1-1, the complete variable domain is EPEVTQTPSHQVTQMGQEVILRCVPISNHLYFYWYRQILGQKVEFLVSFYNNEISEKSEIFDDQFSVERPDGSNFTLKIRSTKLEDSAMYFCASSVQWGSGAEAFFGQGTRLTVV.

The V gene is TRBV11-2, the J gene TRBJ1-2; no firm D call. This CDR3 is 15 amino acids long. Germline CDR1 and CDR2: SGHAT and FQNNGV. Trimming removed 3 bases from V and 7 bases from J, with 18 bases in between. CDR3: CASSFLRGRKAGYTF. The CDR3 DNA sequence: TGTGCCAGCAGCTTCCTAAGAGGCAGGAAGGCTGGCTACACCTTC.

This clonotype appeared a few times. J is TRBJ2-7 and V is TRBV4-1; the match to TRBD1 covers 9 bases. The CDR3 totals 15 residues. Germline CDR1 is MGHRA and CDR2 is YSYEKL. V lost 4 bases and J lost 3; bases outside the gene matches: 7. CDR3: CASSLTEGQGYEQYF. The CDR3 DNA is TGCGCCAGCAGCCTAACGGAGGGACAGGGCTACGAGCAGTACTTC.